Described below is a single T cell receptor (beta chain) sequence and its context. These data come from a study of control samples from healthy donors and cancer patients. Assay used: immunoSEQ multiplex PCR; TCRdb lists only in-frame clones, some missing. The sample lists roughly 88,000 clones, approximately 95% occurring once. Germline V CDR1 and CDR2: SQVTM, ANQGSEA. With 7 bases removed from V and 1 base from J, the gap between germline ends came to 13 bases. CDR3 length: 13 residues. This TCR was sampled from a young man in good health. The specimen sequenced was blood. The genes are TRBV29-1 and TRBJ1-1; D gene unclear. The CDR3 region has the DNA TGCAGCGCCCTAATACAGACGAACACTGAAGCTTTCTTT. This translates into CSALIQTNTEAFF.